These T cell receptor beta chains were read from a single sample in a study of OX40 agonist ivuxolimab in advanced cancers. Clones were sequenced by immunoSEQ multiplex PCR, and TCRdb holds only the in-frame ones, with some missing. The top ten clones hold approximately 2.3% of a sample with more than 50,000 clones, about four fifths of them seen once. This specimen was CD4+ or CD8+ T cells sorted from blood, taken in a trial of the OX40 agonist ivuxolimab. The receptor source for this set is an adult with an advanced solid tumor such as melanoma, head and neck, liver or kidney cancer. CDR3s include the opening cysteine and the closing phenylalanine or tryptophan. D genes are given only for firm matches. Clone sizes are given selectively: once, few, many, or a class where the clone is expanded.

once,TRBD2,TRBV6-6,TRBJ2-3,TGTGCCAGCAGTTCTAGCGGGACCACAGATACGCAGTATTTT,CASSSSGTTDTQYF
NA,NA,TRBV6-5,TRBJ1-2,TGTGCCAGCGGTCGGGACGGCCAGAGCTATGGCTACACCTTC,CASGRDGQSYGYTF
once,TRBD1,TRBV19,TRBJ1-2,TGTGCCAGTAGTTCTCTCTTGGACAGGGTGGGTGGCTACACCTTC,CASSSLLDRVGGYTF
NA,NA,TRBV7-2,TRBJ2-5,TGTGCCAGCAGCTTTTCCGAGACCCAGTACTTC,CASSFSETQYF
NA,NA,TRBV7-9,TRBJ1-1,TGTGCCAGCAGCCAACTGGGGAAGAACACTGAAGCTTTCTTT,CASSQLGKNTEAFF
NA,NA,TRBV9,TRBJ2-1,TGTGCCAGCAGCGTCCTCGGGGGAGGTAGCAATGAGCAGTTCTTC,CASSVLGGGSNEQFF
NA,NA,TRBV28,TRBJ1-4,TGTGCCAGCAGGCGATTGGGTCGTAATGAAAAACTGTTTTTT,CASRRLGRNEKLFF
NA,NA,TRBV11-1,TRBJ2-1,TGTGCCAGCAGAAGGCGGCTGACCGCCTACAATGAGCAGTTCTTC,CASRRRLTAYNEQFF
NA,NA,TRBV7-2,TRBJ1-2,TGTGCCAGCAGTTCGAACTACAGTCCCTATGGCTACACCTTC,CASSSNYSPYGYTF
NA,TRBD2,TRBV6-6,TRBJ2-6,TGTGCCAGCAGTTACCGGGGGGGATCTGGGGCCAACGTCCTGACTTTC,CASSYRGGSGANVLTF
NA,TRBD1,TRBV28,TRBJ2-7,TGTGCCAGCAGTTTATATGGGACAGGGAACTACGAGCAGTACTTC,CASSLYGTGNYEQYF
few,TRBD1,TRBV7-9,TRBJ1-2,TGTGCCAGCAGCCCGACAGGGATGGGTGGCTACACCTTC,CASSPTGMGGYTF
NA,NA,TRBV7-5,TRBJ2-7,TGTGCCAGCACCCTCCTCGGTGAGCAGTACTTC,CASTLLGEQYF
NA,NA,TRBV19,TRBJ1-4,TGTGCCAGTAGTATCGCATTTGGGCTCCACAGTGAAAAACTGTTTTTT,CASSIAFGLHSEKLFF
NA,NA,TRBV5-1,TRBJ1-1,TGCGCCAGCAGCCTGGACAGATTGAACACTGAAGCTTTCTTT,CASSLDRLNTEAFF
NA,TRBD1,TRBV25-1,TRBJ2-7,TGTGCCAGCAGTCGGGACAGGGCTTGGGAGCAGTACTTC,CASSRDRAWEQYF
few,TRBD2,TRBV30,TRBJ2-5,TGTGCCTGGAGTGTCGGGACTAGCCGGGACTTC,CAWSVGTSRDF
few,TRBD1,TRBV11-3,TRBJ2-5,TGTGCCAGCAGCTTAGCCGGGACAGGGGGACAAGAGACCCAGTACTTC,CASSLAGTGGQETQYF
once,TRBD1,TRBV19,TRBJ1-1,TGTGCCAGTAGGAGGGGTTGGACAGGGGGAAACACTGAAGCTTTCTTT,CASRRGWTGGNTEAFF
NA,NA,TRBV5-1,TRBJ1-2,TGCGCCAGCAGCTTGGCCGGGGACTCTGGCTACACCTTC,CASSLAGDSGYTF
NA,NA,TRBV7-3,TRBJ2-2,TGTGCCAGCAGCTTAAGGCCCGCGGGAACCGGGGAGCTGTTTTTT,CASSLRPAGTGELFF
NA,NA,TRBV19,TRBJ2-1,TGTGCCAGTAGTATAGATCAAACCGCTTACAATGAGCAGTTCTTC,CASSIDQTAYNEQFF
NA,TRBD1,TRBV7-2,TRBJ1-5,TGTGCCAGCAGCCGGGGACAGGGTTTCAATCAGCCCCAGCATTTT,CASSRGQGFNQPQHF
NA,NA,TRBV5-4,TRBJ2-3,TGTGCCAGCAGCCGAATAGTTCGGGAGAGTTACACAGATACGCAGTATTTT,CASSRIVRESYTDTQYF
NA,NA,TRBV19,TRBJ2-4,TGTGCCAGTAGTCCCCGACAGGCAATTGCCAAAAACATTCAGTACTTC,CASSPRQAIAKNIQYF